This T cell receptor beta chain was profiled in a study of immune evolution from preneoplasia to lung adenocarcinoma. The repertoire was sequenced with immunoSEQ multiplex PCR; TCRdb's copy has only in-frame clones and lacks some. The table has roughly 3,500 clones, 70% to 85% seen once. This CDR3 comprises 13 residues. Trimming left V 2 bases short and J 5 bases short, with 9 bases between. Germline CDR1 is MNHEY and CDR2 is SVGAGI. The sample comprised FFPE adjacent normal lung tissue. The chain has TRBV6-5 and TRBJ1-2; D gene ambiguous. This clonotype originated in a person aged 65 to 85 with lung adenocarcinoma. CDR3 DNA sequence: TGTGCCAGCAGTTACGGTTCAGGTTATGGCTACACCTTC. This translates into CASSYGSGYGYTF.